Listed here are 7 T cell receptor beta chains from one sample, sequenced in a study of cytomegalovirus exposure and HLA in healthy donors. Sequencing used immunoSEQ multiplex PCR; TCRdb keeps in-frame clones, though not all of them. Found here are about 160,000 clones, about 90% of them singletons; the top ten hold around 4.4%. Sequencing was done on a sample of PBMCs. These receptors were taken from a man between 18 and 29 years old in good health and CMV-seropositive.

This clone occurred once. This chain connects TRBV7-9 to TRBJ2-7; TRBD2 matches at 14 bases. The germline V gene has CDR1 SEHNR and CDR2 FQNEAQ (reference sequence). With V trimmed by 3 bases and J by 4 bases, 5 bases remained unmatched. The CDR3 runs 16 residues. The DNA of the CDR3 is TGTGCCAGCAGCTTTCCCCGACTAGCGGGAGGGTACGAGCAGTACTTC. Its translation: CASSFPRLAGGYEQYF.

This clone was detected only once. This rearrangement joins TRBV11-2 to TRBJ2-5; D is possibly TRBD1 (5 bases). Trimming shortened V by 0 bases and J by 4 bases, and 15 bases separated the two germline ends. Germline CDR1 reads SGHAT; CDR2 reads FQNNGV. The length of the CDR3 is 16 residues. CDR3 amino acids: CASSLEGRSFGETQYF. As DNA, the CDR3 is TGTGCCAGCAGCTTAGAGGGGCGAAGTTTTGGAGAGACCCAGTACTTC. Complete variable domain (other parts from reference TRBV11-2 and TRBJ2-5): EAGVAQSPRYKIIEKRQSVAFWCNPISGHATLYWYQQILGQGPKLLIQFQNNGVVDDSQLPKDRFSAERLKGVDSTLKIQPAKLEDSAVYLCASSLEGRSFGETQYFGPGTRLLVL.

The chain couples TRBV9 to TRBJ1-4; 9 bases line up with TRBD1. The CDR3 is 16 amino acids. CDR1 is SGDLS and CDR2 is YYNGEE in the germline V gene. The J segment lost 7 bases and the V segment lost 3 bases, leaving 10 bases of the junction unmatched. CDR3 amino acids: CASSEDTGTGIEKLFF. CDR3 coding DNA: TGTGCCAGCAGCGAGGACACCGGGACAGGGATTGAAAAACTGTTTTTT. Full variable domain (rest looked up from reference TRBV9 and TRBJ1-4): DSGVTQTPKHLITATGQRVTLRCSPRSGDLSVYWYQQSLDQGLQFLIQYYNGEERAKGNILERFSAQQFPDLHSELNLSSLELGDSALYFCASSEDTGTGIEKLFFGSGTQLSVL.

The table lists this clone with a count of one. The CDR3 nucleotides read TGTGCCAGCAGTCCCGGGACTAGCGGGCCACCTAGCACAGATACGCAGTATTTT. This gives the protein CASSPGTSGPPSTDTQYF. The genes are TRBV5-4 and TRBJ2-3, with 12 nucleotides matching TRBD2. V lost 5 bases and J lost 0; bases outside the gene matches: 10. Germline CDR1 reads SGHNT; CDR2 reads YYREEE (reference sequence). The CDR3 covers 18 residues.

The V gene is TRBV7-9, the J gene TRBJ2-7, with 8 bases identical to TRBD1. CDR3 size: 15 residues. With 5 bases clipped from V and 6 bases from J, the junction kept 12 bases outside the gene matches. Per germline, CDR1 SEHNR and CDR2 FQNEAQ (reference sequence). For the CDR3, the DNA is TGTGCCAGCAGCGAAACCGGGACAGGAGTCTCCGAGCAGTACTTC. It encodes CASSETGTGVSEQYF.

The chain uses TRBV5-1 and TRBJ1-1; D possibly corresponds to TRBD1 (6 bases). V lost 4 bases to trimming and J lost 0 bases, with 13 bases between them. There are 15 residues in the CDR3. Germline V gives CDR1 SGHRS, CDR2 YFSETQ. The CDR3 nucleotides read TGCGCCAGCAGCGTCAACAGGGCCGTGAACACTGAAGCTTTCTTT. The encoded protein is CASSVNRAVNTEAFF.

The V gene is TRBV2, the J gene TRBJ2-1, with D perhaps matching TRBD2 (6 bases). V lost 2 bases and J lost 7, with 18 bases in between. The CDR3 covers 16 residues. CDR1 and CDR2 (germline): SNHLY, FYNNEI. In DNA, the CDR3 is TGTGCCAGCAGTGAATACGGGAGTACGGTAGGGAATGAGCAGTTCTTC. Translation gives CASSEYGSTVGNEQFF.